This T cell receptor (beta chain) was found in a study of Graves' ophthalmopathy and Graves' hyperthyroidism. The term stable hyperthyroidism indicated an absence of ophthalmopathy within 18 months of follow-up. This clonotype was recorded many times. The CDR3 is 16 residues long. Germline CDR1 reads MNHEY; CDR2 reads SVGAGI. V dropped 7 bases and J dropped 4; count of bases not matched to a gene: 13. Amplified material comprised TCR beta CDR3 regions derived from RNA transcripts. First-round RT-PCR relied on HTBI primers, and a second-round multiplex PCR came next. In TCRdb, the multiplex PCR reads were re-called with MiXCR into one record per CDR3 protein. The sample records more than 300,000 distinct CDR3 sequences, about 18% being singletons.

The genes are TRBV6-5 and TRBJ2-5; the match to TRBD2 covers 9 bases. The TCR originated in an adult woman with stable Graves' hyperthyroidism. Sequencing was carried out using peripheral blood. The DNA for the CDR3 is TGTGCCAGCAAGCCCCGGGCTAGCGGGGTGTTAGAGACCCAGTACTTC. Translated: CASKPRASGVLETQYF.